The present entry profiles one T cell receptor beta chain with its context. Its antigen remains unidentified. This specimen comes from a study of T cells expressing NK-cell markers. TCRdb reanalyzed the 5' RACE reads, giving one entry per CDR3 protein sequence and no DNA. The table lists about 150,000 distinct CDR3 sequences. The CDR3 runs 14 residues. Germline CDR1 and CDR2: DFQATT and SNEGSKA (reference sequence). Findings and limits, study-wide: Certain NKG2C+ T cell clones were expanded, and their HCMV specificity remained unclear.

The rearrangement links TRBV20-1 to TRBJ1-2. The source is a woman between 45 and 65 years old in good health. The sequencing input was blood T cells: a sorted CD56 or NKG2C T cell subset, CD4+ or CD8+ T cells, or bulk PBMC T cells (not recorded which). CDR3 in amino acids: CSARTNPDRYGYTF.